A selection of T cell receptor beta chains follows, all from one sample in a study of blood T cells in healthy people across ages. TCRdb re-called the 5' RACE reads through MiXCR, storing one row per CDR3 protein. The sample lists roughly 1.5 million distinct CDR3 sequences, approximately 42% occurring once. Sequenced sample: blood. The receptors were sampled from a woman younger than 35 in good health. Each CDR3 is given with its conserved first and last residue. The order of the fields is J gene, D gene, clone size, V gene, CDR3 DNA, CDR3 protein. D genes are given only for firm matches. A row's size may be missing; if present it is once, few, many or a size class.

TRBJ1-1	.	.	TRBV5-1	TGCGCCAGCAGCTTGGAGGCCCTGACAGCGTGGAGTGAAGCTTTCTTT	CASSLEALTAWSEAFF
TRBJ2-3	.	.	TRBV12-3/TRBV12-4	TGTGCCAGCAGTTTAGTGAGGAGTATTAATACGCAGTATTTT	CASSLVRSINTQYF
TRBJ2-7	.	many	TRBV29-1	TGCAGCGCGCGATCCGACAGGCTCCTGGACGAGCAGTACTTC	CSARSDRLLDEQYF
TRBJ2-5	TRBD1	few	TRBV20-1	TGCAGTGCTCCTAGGGGGCGGTTAGAGACCCAGTACTTC	CSAPRGRLETQYF
TRBJ2-7	.	.	TRBV5-1	TGCGCCAGCAGCACGACGGCTTACGAGCAGTACTTC	CASSTTAYEQYF
TRBJ1-2	.	few	TRBV20-1	TGCAGTGCTAAAGATCGGACCTATGGCTACACCTTC	CSAKDRTYGYTF
TRBJ1-3	.	.	TRBV9	TGTGCCAGCAGCGCAGATAGGACCATCTCTGGAAACACCATATATTTT	CASSADRTISGNTIYF
TRBJ1-2	.	.	TRBV2	TGTGCCAGCATCTCCCTCCTCTGGGGCTATGGCTACACCTTC	CASISLLWGYGYTF
TRBJ2-5	.	few	TRBV12-5	TGTGCTAGTGGTTTGGTATTGAGGGGGTCTGGGACCCAGTACTTC	CASGLVLRGSGTQYF
TRBJ2-7	.	.	TRBV7-2	TGTGCCAGCAGCTACCCAGGGGTCCCCTACGAGCAGTACTTC	CASSYPGVPYEQYF
TRBJ1-1	.	few	TRBV5-1	TGCGCCAGCACCAGGGCAGAGAACACTGAAGCTTTCTTT	CASTRAENTEAFF
TRBJ2-1	.	.	TRBV20-1	TGCAGTGCTAGAGGGGTTTTGGGGCAGTTCTTC	CSARGVLGQFF
TRBJ1-4	.	few	TRBV27	TGTGCCAGCAGTCCGCAGGGGTACGGTGCGAAAAAACTGTTTTTT	CASSPQGYGAKKLFF
TRBJ2-1	TRBD2	few	TRBV7-9	TGTGCCAGCAGCGCGACCACTAGCGGGGGGGACAATGAGCAGTTCTTC	CASSATTSGGDNEQFF
TRBJ2-7	.	.	TRBV6-2/TRBV6-3	TGTGCCAGCACCCCGCAGGGATGGTACGAGCAGTACTTC	CASTPQGWYEQYF
TRBJ2-1	.	few	TRBV3-1	TGTGCCAGCAGCCAAGGCGGGCTGGCCTACAATGAGCAGTTCTTC	CASSQGGLAYNEQFF
TRBJ2-3	TRBD1	few	TRBV6-5	TGTGCCAGCAGTTCGCAGGGGGAAGGGGACACAGATACGCAGTATTTT	CASSSQGEGDTDTQYF
TRBJ2-5	.	few	TRBV5-4	TGTGCCAGCAGCACAACAGGTCCGGGAGAGACCCAGTACTTC	CASSTTGPGETQYF
TRBJ1-1	.	.	TRBV29-1	TGCAGCGTTGAAGTGCGGCAGTCAGGCACTGAAGCTTTCTTT	CSVEVRQSGTEAFF
TRBJ2-2	TRBD2	.	TRBV30	TGTGCCCGTAGCGGGACGAACACCGGGGAGCTGTTTTTT	CARSGTNTGELFF
TRBJ2-1	TRBD2	.	TRBV6-2/TRBV6-3	TGTGCCAGCAGACCAACCGGGACTAGCGACTCCTACAATGAGCAGTTCTTC	CASRPTGTSDSYNEQFF
TRBJ2-7	.	.	TRBV6-6	TGTGCCAGCAGGGCGAGCGGGTTCTCCTACGAGCAGTACTTC	CASRASGFSYEQYF
TRBJ2-1	.	.	TRBV20-1	TGCAGTGCTAACAGGGCCTATGAGCAGTTCTTC	CSANRAYEQFF
TRBJ1-2	.	.	TRBV6-1	TGTGCCAGCAGACCCAACCTGGGAGACCATGGCTACACCTTC	CASRPNLGDHGYTF
TRBJ2-1	TRBD2	.	TRBV5-4	TGTGCCAGCAGCTCTACTAGCGGGAGTTTGGGAGAGCAGTTCTTC	CASSSTSGSLGEQFF
TRBJ1-2	.	.	TRBV2	TGTGCCAGCAACCAAGACTGGAGGTCTGGCTACACCTTC	CASNQDWRSGYTF
TRBJ1-5	.	.	TRBV15	TGTGCCACCAGCAGGCGGATCAATCAGCCCCAGCATTTT	CATSRRINQPQHF
TRBJ2-1	TRBD2	.	TRBV4-1	TGCGCCAGCAGCCGACCTACTAGCGGGAGGGAGAATGAGCAGTTCTTC	CASSRPTSGRENEQFF
TRBJ2-3	TRBD1	few	TRBV29-1	TGCAGCGTGACAGGGCGCACAGATACGCAGTATTTT	CSVTGRTDTQYF
TRBJ1-5	.	.	TRBV12-3/TRBV12-4	TGTGCCAGCAGTGTAATAGAGGATCAGCCCCAGCATTTT	CASSVIEDQPQHF
TRBJ1-1	.	few	TRBV19	TGTGCCAGTAGTCGAGGGGCACAGACTGAAGCTTTCTTT	CASSRGAQTEAFF
TRBJ1-2	.	few	TRBV20-1	TGCAGTGCTAGAGAGGCAACTACAGGATTTGGCTACACCTTC	CSAREATTGFGYTF
TRBJ2-1	TRBD2	.	TRBV6-6	TGTGCCAGCAGTTACTCGATCGGAGGGACTAGGGATGAGCAGTTCTTC	CASSYSIGGTRDEQFF
TRBJ2-3	TRBD2	few	TRBV5-1	TGCGCCAGCAGCCCTGGCCCGGGACTAGCAACAGATACGCAGTATTTT	CASSPGPGLATDTQYF
TRBJ2-1	.	.	TRBV7-9	TGTGCCAGCAGCTTTGCGGTTGGGGGAAACAATGAGCAGTTCTTC	CASSFAVGGNNEQFF
TRBJ2-3	TRBD2	.	TRBV12-3/TRBV12-4	TGTGCCAGCAGTTCCTCCCTAGCGGAAAGCACAGATACGCAGTATTTT	CASSSSLAESTDTQYF
TRBJ1-2	.	once	TRBV15	TGTGCCACCAGCGGAGACTACAGGGAACGGGGCTACACCTTC	CATSGDYRERGYTF
TRBJ2-2	.	few	TRBV11-2	TGTGCCAGCAGCTTATTCCCAGGGAAGAACACCGGGGAGCTGTTTTTT	CASSLFPGKNTGELFF
TRBJ1-2	TRBD1	.	TRBV9	TGTGCCAGCAGCGGAGACAGGGACTATGGCTACACCTTC	CASSGDRDYGYTF
TRBJ1-5	.	.	TRBV4-3	TGCGCCAACAGCCAAGACTGGACTAGCAATCAGCCCCAGCATTTT	CANSQDWTSNQPQHF
TRBJ2-3	.	once	TRBV6-6	TGTGCCAGCAAGTCTGGACGGGGCGATACGCAGTATTTT	CASKSGRGDTQYF
TRBJ2-5	.	.	TRBV4-3	TGCGCCAGCAGCGCAGGGTTGTCAGAGACCCAGTACTTC	CASSAGLSETQYF
TRBJ2-5	TRBD2	few	TRBV5-1	TGCGCCAGCAGCTTTGGTACTAGCGGGAGCGTCTGGGAGACCCAGTACTTC	CASSFGTSGSVWETQYF
TRBJ2-7	TRBD2	.	TRBV5-1	TGCGCCAGCAGCCCTTGGGCAGCGGGGGGAATCTACGAGCAGTACTTC	CASSPWAAGGIYEQYF